This is a list of T cell receptor beta chains from one sample in a study of early T cells in non-severe SARS-CoV-2 infection. TCRdb processed the 5' RACE reads anew with MiXCR; each CDR3 protein has one entry. The sample shows 100,000 to 140,000 distinct CDR3 sequences, over 8.5% of them seen only once. Source material: whole blood. These receptors were taken from an adult who was a healthcare worker with PCR-confirmed SARS-CoV-2 infection or an uninfected control (not recorded which). The CDR3 runs from the conserved cysteine through the conserved F or W. D genes are given only for firm matches.

d_gene | j_gene | v_gene | len | CDR3aa
TRBD2 | TRBJ2-2 | TRBV27 | 17 | CASSGSLAGANTGELFF
TRBD2 | TRBJ2-1 | TRBV30 | 13 | CAWSSGSHNEQFF
NA | TRBJ2-1 | TRBV12-3/TRBV12-4 | 18 | CASRPGRFQSRSYNEQFF
NA | TRBJ2-4 | TRBV7-2 | 13 | CASSGLAKNIQYF
NA | TRBJ1-5 | TRBV29-1 | 13 | CSVATGPHQPQHF
NA | TRBJ2-2 | TRBV20-1 | 14 | CSARPVGRSGELFF
TRBD2 | TRBJ2-3 | TRBV29-1 | 13 | CSAGGLAGDTQYF
NA | TRBJ1-2 | TRBV3-1 | 16 | CASSQVGPGRIYGYTF
NA | TRBJ2-1 | TRBV4-1 | 14 | CASSQDRLRGEQFF
NA | TRBJ2-1 | TRBV5-1 | 14 | CASSLARTANEQFF
TRBD1 | TRBJ2-1 | TRBV2 | 14 | CASSSWTGDNEQFF
NA | TRBJ2-2 | TRBV2 | 13 | CASSVGVSGELFF
TRBD2 | TRBJ2-3 | TRBV7-2 | 18 | CASSPRASAGGLTDTQYF
TRBD1 | TRBJ2-2 | TRBV24-1 | 15 | CATLDRGPNTGELFF
NA | TRBJ2-7 | TRBV25-1 | 13 | CASIGDGSYEQYF
TRBD1 | TRBJ2-7 | TRBV6-1 | 15 | CASSEGTGASYEQYF
TRBD1 | TRBJ1-2 | TRBV5-5 | 14 | CASSEDRGAYGYTF